A selection of T cell receptor beta chains follows, all from one sample in a study of cytomegalovirus exposure and HLA in healthy donors. Sequencing was performed with immunoSEQ multiplex PCR; in TCRdb, only in-frame clones are kept and a portion is missing. The repertoire includes approximately 160,000 clones, almost 80% of them detected once, and over 8% sits in the top ten. Sequences were obtained from PBMCs. These receptors were obtained from a young man in good health and CMV-seropositive. CDR3s include the opening cysteine and the closing phenylalanine or tryptophan. Each record gives: J gene, V gene, D gene, clone size, CDR3 protein, CDR3 DNA. D genes are given only for firm matches. For some rows the clone size is stated as once, few or many, or as a class when expanded; others skip it.

>TRBJ2-7|TRBV4-2|-|-
CASSQGGFGTGDSYEQYF
TGTGCCAGCAGCCAAGGAGGATTCGGGACTGGGGACTCCTACGAGCAGTACTTC
>TRBJ1-5|TRBV6-1|TRBD1|-
CASSAPPLTGVSNQPQHF
TGTGCCAGCAGTGCGCCCCCCCTTACAGGGGTTAGCAATCAGCCCCAGCATTTT
>TRBJ1-2|TRBV5-1|-|few
CASSFGDRNLDYGYTF
TGCGCCAGCAGCTTTGGTGACAGGAACCTGGACTATGGCTACACCTTC
>TRBJ2-7|TRBV27|-|-
CASSSFRRDSRNYEQYF
TGTGCCAGCAGTTCTTTCAGACGGGACTCGCGGAACTACGAGCAGTACTTC
>TRBJ1-2|TRBV10-1|TRBD1|-
CASSESRDSYGYTF
TGCGCCAGCAGTGAGTCGAGGGACAGCTATGGCTACACCTTC
>TRBJ2-7|TRBV5-6|TRBD1|-
CASSSGDRDYYEQYF
TGTGCCAGCAGCTCCGGGGACAGGGATTACTACGAGCAGTACTTC
>TRBJ2-7|TRBV28|-|-
CASSPRQGRREQYF
TGTGCCAGCAGTCCGCGCCAGGGGAGACGCGAGCAGTACTTC
>TRBJ2-7|TRBV5-1|TRBD1|-
CASSPFQGAYEQYF
TGCGCCAGCAGCCCCTTCCAGGGGGCCTACGAGCAGTACTTC
>TRBJ1-3|TRBV6-1|-|-
CASSATQHTASGNTIYF
TGTGCCAGCAGTGCGACACAGCACACGGCCTCTGGAAACACCATATATTTT
>TRBJ1-2|TRBV6-1|TRBD1|-
CASSGKRDRTSYGYTF
TGTGCCAGCAGTGGTAAGCGGGACAGGACGAGCTATGGCTACACCTTC
>TRBJ1-1|TRBV30|-|-
CAWVRGTEAFF
TGTGCCTGGGTCCGGGGGACTGAAGCTTTCTTT
>TRBJ2-7|TRBV28|-|-
CASSFRGEHEQYF
TGTGCCAGCAGTTTCAGGGGGGAACACGAGCAGTACTTC
>TRBJ2-7|TRBV10-3|TRBD2|once
CAISPAGAYEQYF
TGTGCCATCAGCCCCGCGGGGGCCTACGAGCAGTACTTC
>TRBJ2-1|TRBV5-8|TRBD1|-
CASSLGGQPYNEQFF
TGTGCCAGCAGCTTGGGGGGACAGCCCTACAATGAGCAGTTCTTC
>TRBJ2-5|TRBV7-2|-|-
CASSLFSGARETQYF
TGTGCCAGCAGCTTATTCTCTGGGGCGCGGGAGACCCAGTACTTC
>TRBJ1-1|TRBV6-6|-|-
CASSYYDSHTEAFF
TGTGCCAGCAGTTACTATGACAGCCACACTGAAGCTTTCTTT
>TRBJ1-2|TRBV20-1|-|-
CSARLSSGYTF
TGCAGTGCTAGGTTGTCCAGTGGCTACACCTTC
>TRBJ1-5|TRBV6-5|-|few
CASSIGVGQPQHF
TGTGCCAGCAGTATCGGGGTGGGACAGCCCCAGCATTTT
>TRBJ2-5|TRBV7-9|-|-
CASSLQGRDQETQYF
TGTGCCAGCAGCTTACAGGGCAGGGACCAAGAGACCCAGTACTTC
>TRBJ1-1|TRBV18|-|-
CASSPGHGRSTEAFF
TGTGCCAGCTCACCGGGGCACGGGAGATCCACTGAAGCTTTCTTT
>TRBJ2-6|TRBV10-3|TRBD2|few
CAISVGGEGLGGANVLTF
TGTGCCATCAGTGTCGGGGGGGAGGGGCTGGGTGGGGCCAACGTCCTGACTTTC
>TRBJ2-2|TRBV9|-|-
CASSVGGSSTGELFF
TGTGCCAGCAGCGTAGGTGGGAGTTCGACCGGGGAGCTGTTTTTT
>TRBJ2-1|TRBV11-3|TRBD2|-
CASSFDRGVGEQFF
TGTGCCAGCAGCTTTGACCGGGGGGTAGGGGAGCAGTTCTTC
>TRBJ2-7|TRBV7-2|-|once
CASSPLFAGEGYEQYF
TGTGCCAGCAGCCCTTTGTTCGCAGGGGAAGGCTACGAGCAGTACTTC
>TRBJ2-5|TRBV10-2|TRBD2|-
CASRRGAGGPGETQYF
TGCGCCAGCAGGAGGGGAGCGGGAGGGCCGGGAGAGACCCAGTACTTC
>TRBJ1-1|TRBV7-3|-|once
CASSQIGGNLDEAFF
TGTGCCAGCAGCCAGATTGGGGGGAATTTGGATGAAGCTTTCTTT
>TRBJ1-2|TRBV29-1|-|-
CSVDRDYGYTF
TGCAGCGTTGACAGGGACTATGGCTACACCTTC
>TRBJ2-7|TRBV6-1|TRBD1|-
CASSEALRWDRDEQYF
TGTGCCAGCAGTGAAGCGCTTCGGTGGGACAGGGACGAGCAGTACTTC
>TRBJ1-2|TRBV5-4|-|-
CASSFTQGLEGYTF
TGTGCCAGCAGCTTCACGCAGGGACTAGAGGGCTACACCTTC
>TRBJ1-1|TRBV5-1|-|once
CASSLVGGGTEAFF
TGCGCCAGCAGCTTGGTTGGGGGCGGCACTGAAGCTTTCTTT
>TRBJ2-7|TRBV4-3|-|-
CASSQDNSYYEQYF
TGCGCCAGCAGCCAAGATAACAGTTATTACGAGCAGTACTTC
>TRBJ2-5|TRBV28|TRBD2|-
CASSSGRGETQYF
TGTGCCAGCAGTAGCGGGAGGGGAGAGACCCAGTACTTC
>TRBJ2-3|TRBV20-1|-|-
CRPVRADTQYF
TGCCGCCCCGTCCGAGCAGATACGCAGTATTTT
>TRBJ1-5|TRBV4-1|-|-
CASSRRIISGSSNQPQHF
TGCGCCAGCAGCCGACGGATAATATCGGGTTCTAGCAATCAGCCCCAGCATTTT
>TRBJ1-1|TRBV11-2|-|-
CASSLIASMNTEAFF
TGTGCCAGCAGCTTAATCGCGAGTATGAACACTGAAGCTTTCTTT